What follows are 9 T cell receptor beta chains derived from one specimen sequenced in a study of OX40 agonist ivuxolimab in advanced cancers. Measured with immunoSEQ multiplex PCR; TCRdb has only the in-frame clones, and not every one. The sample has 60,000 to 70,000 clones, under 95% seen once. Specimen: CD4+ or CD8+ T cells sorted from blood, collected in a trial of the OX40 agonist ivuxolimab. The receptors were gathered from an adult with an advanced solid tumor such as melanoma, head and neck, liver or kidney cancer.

The CDR3 nucleotides are TGTGCCAGCCGGAAACAGGGTGGCAATCAGCCCCAGCATTTT. Its protein is CASRKQGGNQPQHF. The genes are TRBV6-5 and TRBJ1-5; D possibly corresponds to TRBD1 (6 bases). The CDR3 has 14 amino acids. The germline V and J ends were trimmed by 8 bases and 2 bases, with 13 bases remaining between them. CDR1 MNHEY and CDR2 SVGAGI come from the germline V gene.

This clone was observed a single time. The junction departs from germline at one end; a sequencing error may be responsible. CDR3 nucleotides: TGTGCCAGCAAAAGGCGGGGAGAGGCCCAGTACTTC. This sequence encodes CASKRRGEAQYF. The chain has TRBV6-1 and TRBJ2-5; the D gene is possibly TRBD2 (6 bases). CDR1 MNHNS and CDR2 SASEGT come from the germline V gene. The CDR3 is made up of 12 amino acids.

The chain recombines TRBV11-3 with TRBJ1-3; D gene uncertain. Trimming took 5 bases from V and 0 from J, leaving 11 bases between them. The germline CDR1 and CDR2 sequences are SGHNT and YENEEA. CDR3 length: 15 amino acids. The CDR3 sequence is CASSLDGFSGNTIYF. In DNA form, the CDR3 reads TGTGCCAGCAGCCTTGACGGATTCTCTGGAAACACCATATATTTT. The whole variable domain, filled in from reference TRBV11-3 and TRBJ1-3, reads EAGVVQSPRYKIIEKKQPVAFWCNPISGHNTLYWYLQNLGQGPELLIRYENEEAVDDSQLPKDRFSAERLKGVDSTLKIQPAELGDSAVYLCASSLDGFSGNTIYFGEGSWLTVV.

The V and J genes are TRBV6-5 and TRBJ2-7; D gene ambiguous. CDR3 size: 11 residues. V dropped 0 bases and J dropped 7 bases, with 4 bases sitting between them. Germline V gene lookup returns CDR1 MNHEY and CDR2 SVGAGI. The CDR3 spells CASSYSSEQYF. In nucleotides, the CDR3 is TGTGCCAGCAGTTACTCGAGTGAGCAGTACTTC.

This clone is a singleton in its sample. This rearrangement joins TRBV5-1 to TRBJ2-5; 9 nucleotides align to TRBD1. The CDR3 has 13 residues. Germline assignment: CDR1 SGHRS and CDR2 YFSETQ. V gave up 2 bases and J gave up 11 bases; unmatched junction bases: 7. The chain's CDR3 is CASSFGDRESQYF. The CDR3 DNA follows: TGCGCCAGCAGCTTTGGGGACAGGGAAAGTCAGTACTTC.

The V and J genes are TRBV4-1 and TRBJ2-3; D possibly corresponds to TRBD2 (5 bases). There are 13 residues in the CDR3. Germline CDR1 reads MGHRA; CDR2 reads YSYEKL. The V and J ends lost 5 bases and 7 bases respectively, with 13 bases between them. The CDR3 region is CASSFAGIYTQYF. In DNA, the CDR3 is TGCGCCAGCAGCTTCGCCGGGATCTATACGCAGTATTTT.

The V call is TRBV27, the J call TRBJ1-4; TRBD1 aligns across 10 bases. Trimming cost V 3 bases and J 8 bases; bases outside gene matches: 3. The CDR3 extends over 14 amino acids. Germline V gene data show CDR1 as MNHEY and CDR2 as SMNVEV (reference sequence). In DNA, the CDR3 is TGTGCCAGCAGTTTCGGGACAGGGGCGGAAAAACTGTTTTTT. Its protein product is CASSFGTGAEKLFF. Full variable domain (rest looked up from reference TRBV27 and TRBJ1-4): EAQVTQNPRYLITVTGKKLTVTCSQNMNHEYMSWYRQDPGLGLRQIYYSMNVEVTDKGDVPEGYKVSRKEKRNFPLILESPSPNQTSLYFCASSFGTGAEKLFFGSGTQLSVL.

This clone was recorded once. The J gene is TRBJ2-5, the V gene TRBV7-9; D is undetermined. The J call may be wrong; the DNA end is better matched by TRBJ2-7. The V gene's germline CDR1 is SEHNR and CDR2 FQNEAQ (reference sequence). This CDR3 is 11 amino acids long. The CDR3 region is CASSSKDEQYF. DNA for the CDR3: TGTGCCAGCAGCTCTAAGGACGAGCAGTACTTC.

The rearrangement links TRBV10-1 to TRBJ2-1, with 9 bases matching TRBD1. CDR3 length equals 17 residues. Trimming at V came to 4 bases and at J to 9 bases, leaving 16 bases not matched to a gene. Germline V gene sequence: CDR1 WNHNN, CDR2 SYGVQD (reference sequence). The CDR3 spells CASSVSRRTGEVGEQFF. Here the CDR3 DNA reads TGCGCCAGCAGTGTCTCCCGTAGGACAGGGGAGGTAGGTGAGCAGTTCTTC.